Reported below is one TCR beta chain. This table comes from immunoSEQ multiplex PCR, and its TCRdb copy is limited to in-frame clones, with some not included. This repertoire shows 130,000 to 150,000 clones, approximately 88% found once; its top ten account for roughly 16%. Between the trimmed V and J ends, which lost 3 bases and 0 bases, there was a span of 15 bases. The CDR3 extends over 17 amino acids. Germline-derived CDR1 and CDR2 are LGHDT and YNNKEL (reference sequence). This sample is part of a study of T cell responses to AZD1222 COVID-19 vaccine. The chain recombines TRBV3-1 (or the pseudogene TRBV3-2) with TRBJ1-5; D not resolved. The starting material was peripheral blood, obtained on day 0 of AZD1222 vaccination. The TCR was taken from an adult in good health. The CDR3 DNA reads TGTGCCAGCAGCCAGAGGACGGAGCCTTATAGCAATCAGCCCCAGCATTTT. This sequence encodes CASSQRTEPYSNQPQHF.